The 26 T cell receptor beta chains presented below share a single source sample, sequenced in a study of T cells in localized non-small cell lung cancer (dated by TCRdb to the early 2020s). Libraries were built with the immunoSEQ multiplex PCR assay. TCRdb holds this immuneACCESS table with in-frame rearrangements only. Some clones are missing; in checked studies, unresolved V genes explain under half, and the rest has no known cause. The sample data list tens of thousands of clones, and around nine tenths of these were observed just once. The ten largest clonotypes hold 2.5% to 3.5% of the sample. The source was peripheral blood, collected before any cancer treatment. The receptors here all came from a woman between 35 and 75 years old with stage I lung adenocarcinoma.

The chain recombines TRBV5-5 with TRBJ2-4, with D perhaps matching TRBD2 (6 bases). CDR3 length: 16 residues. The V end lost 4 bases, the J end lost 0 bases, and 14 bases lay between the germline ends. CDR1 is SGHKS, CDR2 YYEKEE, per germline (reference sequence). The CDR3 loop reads CASSPRGVIAKNIQYF. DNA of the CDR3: TGTGCCAGCAGCCCGCGGGGAGTCATAGCCAAAAACATTCAGTACTTC.

The CDR3 region is CSVGTPTNTGELFF. The CDR3 region has the DNA TGCAGCGTTGGGACACCGACGAACACCGGGGAGCTGTTTTTT. The V and J genes are TRBV29-1 and TRBJ2-2; a weak D match, TRBD1 (5 bases). CDR1 is SQVTM and CDR2 is ANQGSEA in the germline V gene. The V and J ends lost 4 bases and 0 bases respectively, with 9 bases between them. This CDR3 comprises 14 residues.

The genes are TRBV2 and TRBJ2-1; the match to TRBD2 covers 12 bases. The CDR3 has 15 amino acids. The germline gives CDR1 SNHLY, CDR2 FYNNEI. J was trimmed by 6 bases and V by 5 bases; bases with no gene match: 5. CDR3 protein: CASSSSGRAPNEQFF. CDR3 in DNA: TGTGCCAGCAGTTCTAGCGGGAGGGCCCCCAATGAGCAGTTCTTC.

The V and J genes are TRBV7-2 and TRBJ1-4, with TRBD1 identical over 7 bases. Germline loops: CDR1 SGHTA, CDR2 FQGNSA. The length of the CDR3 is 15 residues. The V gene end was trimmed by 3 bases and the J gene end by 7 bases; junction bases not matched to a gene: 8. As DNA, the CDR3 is TGTGCCAGCAGCTTTCAGGGACAGCTTTCTGAAAAACTGTTTTTT. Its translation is CASSFQGQLSEKLFF.

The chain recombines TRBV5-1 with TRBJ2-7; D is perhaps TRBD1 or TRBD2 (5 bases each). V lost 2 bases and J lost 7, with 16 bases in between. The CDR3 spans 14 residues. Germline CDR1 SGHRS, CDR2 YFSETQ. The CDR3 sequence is CASSLAGTAKEQYF. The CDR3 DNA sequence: TGCGCCAGCAGCTTAGCCGGGACGGCTAAAGAGCAGTACTTC. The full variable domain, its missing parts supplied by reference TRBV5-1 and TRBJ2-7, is KAGVTQTPRYLIKTRGQQVTLSCSPISGHRSVSWYQQTPGQGLQFLFEYFSETQRNKGNFPGRFSGRQFSNSRSEMNVSTLELGDSALYLCASSLAGTAKEQYFGPGTRLTVT.

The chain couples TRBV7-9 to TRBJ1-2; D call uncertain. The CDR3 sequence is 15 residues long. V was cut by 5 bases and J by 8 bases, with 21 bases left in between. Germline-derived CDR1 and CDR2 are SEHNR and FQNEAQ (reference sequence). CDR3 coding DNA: TGTGCCAGCAGCCGATCCGGGCCTACCGCTATGGGCTACACCTTC. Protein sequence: CASSRSGPTAMGYTF. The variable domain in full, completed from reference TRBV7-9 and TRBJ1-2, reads DTGVSQNPRHKITKRGQNVTFRCDPISEHNRLYWYRQTLGQGPEFLTYFQNEAQLEKSRLLSDRFSAERPKGSFSTLEIQRTEQGDSAMYLCASSRSGPTAMGYTFGSGTRLTVV.

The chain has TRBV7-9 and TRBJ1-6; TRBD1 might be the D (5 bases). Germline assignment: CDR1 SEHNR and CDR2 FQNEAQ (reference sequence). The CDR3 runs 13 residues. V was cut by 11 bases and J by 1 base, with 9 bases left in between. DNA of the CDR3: TGTGCCGACGGGGGGTCCTATAATTCACCCCTCCACTTT. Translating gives CADGGSYNSPLHF.

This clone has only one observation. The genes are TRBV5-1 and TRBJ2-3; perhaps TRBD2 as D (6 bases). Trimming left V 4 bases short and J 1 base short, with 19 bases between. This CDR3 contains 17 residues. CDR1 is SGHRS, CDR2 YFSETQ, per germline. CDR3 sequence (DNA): TGCGCCAGCAGCCCGGACTGGCGGAGGGGTGGCACAGATACGCAGTATTTT. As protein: CASSPDWRRGGTDTQYF.

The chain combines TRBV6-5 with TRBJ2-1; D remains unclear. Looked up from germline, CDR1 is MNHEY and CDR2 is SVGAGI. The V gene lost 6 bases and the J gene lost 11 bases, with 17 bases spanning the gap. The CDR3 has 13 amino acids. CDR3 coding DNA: TGTGCCAGCAGCTCTTGGGTGTTATCTAAGCAGTTCTTC. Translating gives CASSSWVLSKQFF.

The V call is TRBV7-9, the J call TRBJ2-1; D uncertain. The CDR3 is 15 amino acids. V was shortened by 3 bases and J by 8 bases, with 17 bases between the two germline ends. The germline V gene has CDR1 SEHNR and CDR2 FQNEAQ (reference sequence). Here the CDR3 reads CASSFRRQVSDEQFF. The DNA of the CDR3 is TGTGCCAGCAGCTTTCGGCGGCAGGTATCCGATGAGCAGTTCTTC. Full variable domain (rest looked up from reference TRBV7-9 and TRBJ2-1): DTGVSQNPRHKITKRGQNVTFRCDPISEHNRLYWYRQTLGQGPEFLTYFQNEAQLEKSRLLSDRFSAERPKGSFSTLEIQRTEQGDSAMYLCASSFRRQVSDEQFFGPGTRLTVL.

CDR3 amino acids: CASSYSRVMNTEAFF. CDR3 nucleotides: TGTGCCAGCAGTTACTCCCGGGTCATGAACACTGAAGCTTTCTTT. V usage is TRBV6-5 and J usage is TRBJ1-1, with unresolved D. The CDR3 is 15 residues long. Trimming took 0 bases from V and 0 from J, leaving 8 bases between them. CDR1 and CDR2 (germline): MNHEY, SVGAGI.

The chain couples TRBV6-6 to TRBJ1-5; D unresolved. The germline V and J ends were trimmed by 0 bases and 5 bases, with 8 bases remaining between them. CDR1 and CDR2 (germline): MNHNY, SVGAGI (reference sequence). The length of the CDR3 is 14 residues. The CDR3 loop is CASSYSFPDQPQHF. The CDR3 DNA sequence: TGTGCCAGCAGTTACTCGTTTCCAGATCAGCCCCAGCATTTT.

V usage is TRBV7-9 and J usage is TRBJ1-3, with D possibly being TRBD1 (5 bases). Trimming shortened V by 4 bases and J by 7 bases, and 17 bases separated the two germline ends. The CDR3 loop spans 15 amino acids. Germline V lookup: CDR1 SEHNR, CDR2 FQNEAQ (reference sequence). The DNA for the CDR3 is TGTGCCAGCAGCTCGGGACTCCTCGGAGGGAACACCATATATTTT. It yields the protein CASSSGLLGGNTIYF.

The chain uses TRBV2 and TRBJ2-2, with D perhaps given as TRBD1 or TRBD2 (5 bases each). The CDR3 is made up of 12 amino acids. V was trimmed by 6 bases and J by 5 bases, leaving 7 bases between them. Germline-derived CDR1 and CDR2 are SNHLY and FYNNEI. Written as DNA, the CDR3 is TGTGCCAGCAGAGAGGGGACCGGGGAGCTGTTTTTT. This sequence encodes CASREGTGELFF.

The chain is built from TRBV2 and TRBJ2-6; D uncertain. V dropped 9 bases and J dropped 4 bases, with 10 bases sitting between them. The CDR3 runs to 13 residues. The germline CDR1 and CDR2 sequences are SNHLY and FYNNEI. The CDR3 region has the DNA TGTGCCAGGGAGAGCTTGGGGGCCAACGTCCTGACTTTC. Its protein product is CARESLGANVLTF.

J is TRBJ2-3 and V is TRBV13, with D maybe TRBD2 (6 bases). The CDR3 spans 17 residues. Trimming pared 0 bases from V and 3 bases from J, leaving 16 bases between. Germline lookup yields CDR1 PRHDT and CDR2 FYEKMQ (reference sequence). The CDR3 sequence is CASSLGSGPGGTDTQYF. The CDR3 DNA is TGTGCCAGCAGCTTAGGGTCCGGCCCCGGGGGAACAGATACGCAGTATTTT.

CDR3 DNA: TGCGCCAGCAGCCAAGATCCCCCACAGTCCCCTTCCAAAAACATTCAGTACTTC. Protein: CASSQDPPQSPSKNIQYF. The rearrangement links TRBV4-1 to TRBJ2-4; D gene ambiguous. V was clipped by 0 bases and J by 2 bases, with 17 bases between them. The CDR3 is 18 amino acids. The V gene's germline CDR1 is MGHRA and CDR2 YSYEKL.

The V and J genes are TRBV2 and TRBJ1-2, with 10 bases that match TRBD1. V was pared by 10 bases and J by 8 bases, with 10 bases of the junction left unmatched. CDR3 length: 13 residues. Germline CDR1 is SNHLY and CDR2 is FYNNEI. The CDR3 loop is CATGTGAMGGYTF. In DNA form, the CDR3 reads TGTGCCACCGGGACAGGGGCCATGGGAGGCTACACCTTC.

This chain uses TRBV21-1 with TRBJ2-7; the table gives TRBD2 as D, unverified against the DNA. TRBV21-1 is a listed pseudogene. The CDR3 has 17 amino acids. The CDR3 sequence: CASSKVGGEGAAYEQYF. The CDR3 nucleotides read TGTGCCAGCAGCAAAGTAGGGGGGGAAGGGGCAGCCTACGAGCAGTACTTC.

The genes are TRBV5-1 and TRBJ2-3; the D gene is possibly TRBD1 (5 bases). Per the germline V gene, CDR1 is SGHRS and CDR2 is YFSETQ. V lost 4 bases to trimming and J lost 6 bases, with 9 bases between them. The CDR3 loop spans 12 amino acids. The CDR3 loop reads CASSVTGDTQYF. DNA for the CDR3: TGCGCCAGCAGCGTAACAGGCGATACGCAGTATTTT.

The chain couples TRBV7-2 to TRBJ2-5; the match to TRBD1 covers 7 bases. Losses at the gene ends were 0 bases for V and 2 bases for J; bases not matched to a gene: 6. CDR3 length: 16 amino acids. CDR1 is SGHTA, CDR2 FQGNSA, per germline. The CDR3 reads CASSLARGDSQETQYF. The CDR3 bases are TGTGCCAGCAGCTTAGCGCGTGGGGACAGTCAAGAGACCCAGTACTTC.

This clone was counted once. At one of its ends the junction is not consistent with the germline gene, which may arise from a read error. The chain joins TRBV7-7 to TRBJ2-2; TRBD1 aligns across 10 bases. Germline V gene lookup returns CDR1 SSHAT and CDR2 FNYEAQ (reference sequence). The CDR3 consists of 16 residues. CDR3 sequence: CASTQTGGGIPGELFF. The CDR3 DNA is TGTGCTAGCACCCAGACAGGGGGCGGAATCCCCGGGGAGCTGTTTTTT. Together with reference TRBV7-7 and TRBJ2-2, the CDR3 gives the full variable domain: GAGVSQSPRYKVTKRGQDVTLRCDPISSHATLYWYQQALGQGPEFLTYFNYEAQPDKSGLPSDRFSAERPEGSISTLTIQRTEQRDSAMYRCASTQTGGGIPGELFFGEGSRLTVL.

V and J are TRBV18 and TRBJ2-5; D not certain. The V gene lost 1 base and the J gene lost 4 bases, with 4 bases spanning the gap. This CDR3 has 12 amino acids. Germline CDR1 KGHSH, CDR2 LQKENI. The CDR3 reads CASSPRGETQYF. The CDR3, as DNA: TGTGCCAGCTCACCACGGGGAGAGACCCAGTACTTC. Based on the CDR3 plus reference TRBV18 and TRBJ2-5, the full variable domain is NAGVMQNPRHLVRRRGQEARLRCSPMKGHSHVYWYRQLPEEGLKFMVYLQKENIIDESGMPKERFSAEFPKEGPSILRIQQVVRGDSAAYFCASSPRGETQYFGPGTRLLVL.

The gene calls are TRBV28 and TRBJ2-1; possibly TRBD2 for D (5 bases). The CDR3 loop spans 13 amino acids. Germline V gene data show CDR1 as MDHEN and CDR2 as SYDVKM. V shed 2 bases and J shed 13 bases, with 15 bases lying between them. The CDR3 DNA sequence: TGTGCCAGCAGTTTACGTGCCCGAGAGGGTCAGTTCTTC. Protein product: CASSLRAREGQFF.

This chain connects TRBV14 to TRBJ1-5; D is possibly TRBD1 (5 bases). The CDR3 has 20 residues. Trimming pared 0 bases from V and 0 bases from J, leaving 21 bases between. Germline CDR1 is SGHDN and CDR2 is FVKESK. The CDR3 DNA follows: TGTGCCAGCAGCCAAGATTTTTTAGTGGGACGGGCGGATAGCAATCAGCCCCAGCATTTT. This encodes CASSQDFLVGRADSNQPQHF.

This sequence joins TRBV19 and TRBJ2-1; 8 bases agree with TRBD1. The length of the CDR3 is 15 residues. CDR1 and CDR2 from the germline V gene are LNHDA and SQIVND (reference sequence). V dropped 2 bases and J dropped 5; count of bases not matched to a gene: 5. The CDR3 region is CASSIRQGRNNEQFF. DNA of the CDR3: TGTGCCAGTAGTATACGACAGGGGAGGAACAATGAGCAGTTCTTC.